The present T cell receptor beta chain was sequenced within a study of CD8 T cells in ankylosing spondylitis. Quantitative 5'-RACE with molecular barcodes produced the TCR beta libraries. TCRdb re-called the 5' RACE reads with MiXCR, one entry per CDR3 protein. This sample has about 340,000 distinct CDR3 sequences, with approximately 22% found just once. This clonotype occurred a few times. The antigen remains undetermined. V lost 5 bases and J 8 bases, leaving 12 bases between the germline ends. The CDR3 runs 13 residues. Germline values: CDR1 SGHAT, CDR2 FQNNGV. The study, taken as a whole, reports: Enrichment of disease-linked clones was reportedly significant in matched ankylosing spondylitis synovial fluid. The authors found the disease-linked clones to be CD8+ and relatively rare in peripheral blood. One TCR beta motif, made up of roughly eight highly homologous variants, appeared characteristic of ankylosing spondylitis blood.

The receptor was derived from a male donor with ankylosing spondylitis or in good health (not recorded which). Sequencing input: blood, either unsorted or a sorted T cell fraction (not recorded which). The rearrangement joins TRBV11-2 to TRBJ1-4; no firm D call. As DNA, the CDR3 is TGTGCCAGCAGCCGGCCCGTGGGGGAAAAACTGTTTTTT. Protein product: CASSRPVGEKLFF.